This TCR beta chain is drawn from a study of cytomegalovirus exposure and HLA in healthy donors. PCR involved 60 Vbeta and 13 Jbeta primers. Sequencing used immunoSEQ multiplex PCR; TCRdb keeps in-frame clones, though not all of them. The sample consists of 160,000 or so clones, under 90% of them appearing once. The CDR3 is 15 amino acids. V was cut by 4 bases and J by 0 bases, with 13 bases left in between. CDR1 and CDR2 (germline): SGHRS, YFSETQ. This chain joins TRBV5-1 and TRBJ1-1; TRBD1 is a possible D gene (5 bases). The TCR was taken from a man in his thirties or forties in good health and CMV-seronegative. The sequenced material came from PBMCs. The CDR3 DNA reads TGCGCCAGCAGCCCTAATTGGGGCATGAACACTGAAGCTTTCTTT. Residues: CASSPNWGMNTEAFF.